This T cell receptor beta chain was documented in a study of blood T cells in healthy people across ages (dated by TCRdb to between 2014 and 2016). About the study as a whole: Template switching captured roughly one uniquely barcoded TCR beta cDNA molecule per two T cells in model experiments. Age-related changes in TCR beta repertoire diversity were measured in the study by deep sequencing normalized with unique cDNA molecular identifiers. To avoid experimental bias, donors of different ages were distributed randomly across sequencing lanes. For two donors (one aged 18 to 30 and one aged 80 or older), the study analyzed two additional independent replicas of 1 million unique cDNA reads from the same blood draw. The donors were split into four age groups: young (average 16 years), middle-aged (39), aged (approximately 60) and long-lived (under 90). The paper as a whole reports these results and caveats: Donor CMV infection status was unknown, potentially confounding age-related changes in expanded clonotypes. Observed TCR beta diversity per million T cells fell roughly linearly with age, and a significant reduction was already apparent by age roughly 40. Bulk unsorted PBMC profiling prevented conclusive comparison of naive and antigen-experienced compartments. The percentage of naive T cells measured by flow cytometry correlated strongly with observed TCR beta diversity. Compared with the aged group, more naive CD4+ T cells, fewer expanded clones and increased TCR diversity were shown by the long-lived group, suggesting age selection. Estimates of total diversity from one million sequenced T cells were regarded as lower bounds and underestimates.

Libraries were built with 5' RACE. The instrument was an Illumina HiSeq 2500. The second PCR ran for about 7 to 11 cycles and used a J-beta primer mix along with a sample-barcoded 5' primer. Each TCR beta cDNA molecule received a unique molecular identifier from a template-switch 5' adaptor carrying 12 random nucleotides. Each sample yielded at least 3 million CDR3-containing paired-end reads. All of the RNA was converted into first-strand cDNA using the Mint cDNA synthesis kit, with a TRBC-specific oligonucleotide serving as the primer. All cDNA was treated with uracil-DNA glycosylase and then went through a first 18-cycle PCR with the universal primers M1SS and BC2_uni_R. From the authors' description of their analysis: Each sample was normalized by randomly selecting 1 million high-quality reads, each carrying a distinct molecular identifier. Instead of being binned into consensus sequences, reads with shared molecular identifiers were discarded. MiTCR, set to a Q25 quality threshold and the strictest error-elimination algorithm, was used for CDR3 identification, clonotype clustering and error correction. Lower-bound total TCR beta diversity was estimated with a nonparametric unseen species model using Euler transformation. TCRdb redid the processing of the public reads, applying fastp at Q25 and MiXCR, and retained in-frame beta chains. Each entry merges the rows of one CDR3 protein and shows their most common DNA and genes. TCRdb's processing, not the authors', yielded these V and J calls. The sample table records 780,000 or so distinct CDR3 sequences; roughly 50% of these occur just once. The top ten clonotypes cover approximately 40% of the sample.

The donors were some 36 Caucasian individuals from Russia, aged roughly 6 to 100 years, who were systemically healthy. Each donor gave approximately 10 milliliters of peripheral blood, collected into EDTA-treated Vacutainer tubes. Ficoll-Paque density-gradient centrifugation was used to isolate PBMCs, with at least 7 million per sample. Trizol reagent was used to extract total RNA from PBMCs, with at least 5.5 micrograms per sample. The percentages of naive CD45RAhigh/CD27high T cells were determined by flow cytometry on a PBMC aliquot from every donor. Inclusive of the bounding cysteine and phenylalanine, the CDR3 is 14 residues long. CDR3 DNA only is kept here, 42 bases in frame from base 1. CDR1 and CDR2, per the germline V gene (reference sequence), are MNHNY and SVGAGI. V loses 0 bases of germline sequence and J loses 5 bases, and the interval between the two ends is 11 bases. Notes on this clonotype: Its antigen remains undetermined. No base quality information exists; no much larger clone differs at one position.

The TCR sequence derives from a man at least 80 years old in good health. The rearranged segments are TRBV6-6 and TRBJ2-7, and the D gene may be TRBD1, 7 bases matching. The sequenced sample was blood. The CDR3 reads as follows: CASSYSEGANEQYF. In nucleotide form, the sequence is TGTGCCAGCAGTTACTCGGAGGGGGCCAACGAGCAGTACTTC.